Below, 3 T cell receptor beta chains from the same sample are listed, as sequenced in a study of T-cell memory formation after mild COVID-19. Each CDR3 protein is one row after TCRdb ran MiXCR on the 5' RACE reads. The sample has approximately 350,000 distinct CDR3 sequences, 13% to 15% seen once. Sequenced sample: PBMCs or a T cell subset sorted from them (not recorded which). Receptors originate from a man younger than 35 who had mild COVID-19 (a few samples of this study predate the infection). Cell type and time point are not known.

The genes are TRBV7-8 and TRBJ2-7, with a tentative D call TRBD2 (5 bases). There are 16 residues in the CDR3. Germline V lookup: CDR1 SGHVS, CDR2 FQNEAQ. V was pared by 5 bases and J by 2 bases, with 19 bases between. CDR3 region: CASSPRLAAEAYEQYF. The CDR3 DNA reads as TGTGCCAGCAGCCCACGGCTCGCGGCGGAGGCCTACGAGCAGTACTTC. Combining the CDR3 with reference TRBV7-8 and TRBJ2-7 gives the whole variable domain GAGVSQSPRYKVAKRGQDVALRCDPISGHVSLFWYQQALGQGPEFLTYFQNEAQLDKSGLPSDRFFAERPEGSVSTLKIQRTQQEDSAVYLCASSPRLAAEAYEQYFGPGTRLTVT.

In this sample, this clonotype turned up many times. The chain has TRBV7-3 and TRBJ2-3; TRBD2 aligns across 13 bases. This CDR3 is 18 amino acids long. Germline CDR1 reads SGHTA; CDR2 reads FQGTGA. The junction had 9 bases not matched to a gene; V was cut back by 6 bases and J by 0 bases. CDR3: CASSNGLAGDSSTDTQYF. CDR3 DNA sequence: TGTGCCAGCAGTAACGGACTAGCGGGGGATTCTAGCACAGATACGCAGTATTTT.

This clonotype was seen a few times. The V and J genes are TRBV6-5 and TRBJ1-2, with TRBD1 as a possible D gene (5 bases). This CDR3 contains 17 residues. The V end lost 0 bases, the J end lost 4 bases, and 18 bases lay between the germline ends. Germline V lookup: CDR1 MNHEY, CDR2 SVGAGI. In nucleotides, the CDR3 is TGTGCCAGCAGTTACTCTAAGGCGTGGGGACGGAGCTATGGCTACACCTTC. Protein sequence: CASSYSKAWGRSYGYTF.